Listed below are T cell receptor beta chains from one sample, sequenced in a study of blood T cell repertoires in COVID-19. The method was immunoSEQ multiplex PCR; TCRdb's version includes in-frame clones alone and lacks a portion of them. Of fewer than 500,000 clones listed, about 90% were seen once; the top ten hold roughly 0.72%. The sequenced sample was PBMCs or T cells enriched from blood (not recorded which). The receptor set was obtained from a young woman who had recovered from COVID-19. Both conserved end residues are part of each CDR3. A D gene is named only where the DNA matches it firmly. Clone size is shown for a subset of rows, as once, few, many or a class of expanded clone.

j_call v_call d_call cdr3_length clone_size cdr3_aa cdr3_nt
TRBJ1-6 TRBV7-2 TRBD1 19 once CASSSGQGASSSYNSPLHF TGTGCCAGCAGCTCGGGACAGGGGGCGTCAAGCTCCTATAATTCACCCCTCCACTTT
TRBJ1-2 TRBV2 . 15 . CASSEGARAFYGYTF TGTGCCAGCAGTGAAGGAGCAAGAGCGTTCTATGGCTACACCTTC
TRBJ1-1 TRBV30 . 14 . CAWSTGTSNTEAFF TGTGCCTGGAGTACCGGGACATCGAACACTGAAGCTTTCTTT
TRBJ2-3 TRBV10-3 . 11 . CATQEVDTQYF TGTGCCACCCAGGAAGTAGATACGCAGTATTTT
TRBJ1-3 TRBV16 . 14 . CASSQTTIGNTIYF TGTGCCAGCAGCCAAACGACAATTGGAAACACCATATATTTT
TRBJ2-3 TRBV5-1 TRBD2 13 once CASSSQTSGGGNF TGCGCCAGCAGCTCCCAGACTAGCGGGGGAGGGAATTTT
TRBJ2-5 TRBV3-1/TRBV3-2 . 16 few CASSLRGGATQETQYF TGTGCCAGCAGCCTAAGGGGGGGGGCCACACAAGAGACCCAGTACTTC
TRBJ1-6 TRBV30 TRBD1 14 many CAWSTGQDNSPLHF TGTGCCTGGAGTACGGGACAGGATAATTCACCCCTCCACTTT
TRBJ1-1 TRBV28 . 15 . CASSLWIQGNTEAFF TGTGCCAGCAGTTTATGGATCCAGGGGAACACTGAAGCTTTCTTT
TRBJ2-7 TRBV3-1/TRBV3-2 . 15 few CASSLQGKGAYEQYF TGTGCCAGCAGCTTACAGGGCAAGGGGGCCTACGAGCAGTACTTC
TRBJ2-7 TRBV11-2 . 13 . CASSLGGSREQYF TGTGCCAGCAGCTTAGGAGGTTCGCGGGAGCAGTACTTC
TRBJ2-1 TRBV5-4 TRBD1 16 . CASSSSPGQESNEQFF TGTGCCAGCAGCTCCTCACCGGGACAGGAATCGAATGAGCAGTTCTTC
TRBJ2-2 TRBV2 . 18 once CASSVPTPFRARDGELFF TGTGCCAGCAGTGTCCCAACCCCATTTAGGGCCCGGGACGGGGAGCTGTTTTTT
TRBJ1-1 TRBV29-1 TRBD1 12 . CSVERTGVEAFF TGCAGCGTTGAGCGGACAGGGGTCGAAGCTTTCTTT
TRBJ1-1 TRBV18 TRBD1 15 . CASSQGQGLHAEAFF TGTGCCAGCTCACAAGGACAGGGATTGCACGCTGAAGCTTTCTTT
TRBJ2-7 TRBV10-1 TRBD2 15 . CASSPGLADTYEQYF TGCGCCAGCAGCCCTGGGCTAGCGGATACCTACGAGCAGTACTTC
TRBJ2-1 TRBV12-5 . 13 once CASGSAAINEQFF TGTGCTAGTGGTTCCGCCGCTATAAATGAGCAGTTCTTC
TRBJ1-1 TRBV5-6 TRBD1 16 . CASSGPGQKEMAEAFF TGTGCCAGCAGCGGACCGGGACAGAAGGAGATGGCTGAAGCTTTCTTT
TRBJ2-1 TRBV29-1 TRBD2 14 once CSVTGTSGGDEQFF TGCAGCGTCACCGGGACTAGCGGGGGGGATGAGCAGTTCTTC
TRBJ2-5 TRBV11-2 . 16 . CASSLALDNLEETQYF TGTGCCAGCAGCTTAGCCCTGGACAACCTTGAGGAGACCCAGTACTTC
TRBJ1-2 TRBV19 . 14 . CASSNRQGGYGYTF TGTGCCAGTAGTAATCGTCAGGGCGGCTATGGCTACACCTTC
TRBJ1-1 TRBV7-3 . 13 . CASSLMVSGEAFF TGTGCCAGCAGCTTAATGGTGTCAGGCGAAGCTTTCTTT
TRBJ1-5 TRBV28 . 13 . CASSLLGGQPQHF TGTGCCAGCAGTCTGCTGGGAGGGCAGCCCCAGCATTTT
TRBJ1-6 TRBV5-6 . 13 . CASSTTTNSPLHF TGTGCCAGCAGTACAACTACTAATTCACCCCTCCACTTT
TRBJ2-2 TRBV5-1 . 15 . CASSSDRTNTGELFF TGCGCCAGCAGTTCCGACAGGACGAACACCGGGGAGCTGTTTTTT
TRBJ2-1 TRBV28 TRBD1 17 once CASTSGTAYLLSNEQFF TGTGCCTCCACCTCCGGGACAGCTTACCTCCTTTCCAATGAGCAGTTCTTC
TRBJ1-4 TRBV2 . 16 . CASSVGGEATNEKLFF TGTGCCAGCAGTGTCGGAGGGGAGGCAACTAATGAAAAACTGTTTTTT
TRBJ2-1 TRBV27 . 11 once CASTQGDEQFF TGTGCCAGCACCCAAGGGGATGAGCAGTTCTTC
TRBJ1-3 TRBV29-1 . 12 once CSVEEAGNTIYF TGCAGCGTTGAGGAGGCTGGAAACACCATATATTTT
TRBJ2-7 TRBV6-5 TRBD1 14 once CASSRTGTGNEQYF TGTGCCAGCAGTAGGACCGGGACAGGGAACGAGCAGTACTTC
TRBJ2-1 TRBV7-2 . 13 . CASSLSLITGQFF TGTGCCAGCAGCTTATCGTTGATAACGGGGCAGTTCTTC
TRBJ1-3 TRBV7-9 . 13 few CASSSGSGNTIYF TGTGCCAGCAGCTCAGGGTCTGGAAACACCATATATTTT
TRBJ1-2 TRBV2 . 12 once CASKRPTYGYTF TGTGCCAGCAAGAGGCCTACCTATGGCTACACCTTC
TRBJ1-2 TRBV7-9 . 15 . CASSLPFERGYGYTF TGTGCCAGCAGCCTCCCTTTTGAGCGGGGGTATGGCTACACCTTC
TRBJ1-2 TRBV10-3 . 14 . CAISVWDIGYGYTF TGTGCCATCAGTGTGTGGGACATTGGCTATGGCTACACCTTC
TRBJ1-2 TRBV30 . 13 . CAWRTVPVEGYTF TGTGCCTGGAGAACAGTTCCCGTCGAGGGCTACACCTTC
TRBJ2-1 TRBV2 . 14 . CASSAGRGPNEQFF TGTGCCAGCAGTGCTGGGCGGGGACCTAATGAGCAGTTCTTC
TRBJ2-3 TRBV5-1 TRBD1 16 . CASSLGQGSSTDTQYF TGCGCCAGCAGCTTGGGACAGGGGTCGAGCACAGATACGCAGTATTTT
TRBJ1-1 TRBV3-1/TRBV3-2 TRBD1 14 . CASSHLDRVTEAFF TGTGCCAGCAGCCACTTAGACAGGGTCACTGAAGCTTTCTTT
TRBJ2-7 TRBV6-5 TRBD2 16 once CASSYSRRGGVYEQYF TGTGCCAGCAGTTACTCAAGACGGGGGGGCGTCTACGAGCAGTACTTC
TRBJ1-2 TRBV28 TRBD1 13 once CAVPGQGAPGYTF TGTGCCGTCCCAGGACAGGGGGCGCCTGGCTACACCTTC
TRBJ2-5 TRBV7-2 TRBD2 18 . CASSLGAGGRILQETQYF TGTGCCAGCAGCTTAGGAGCGGGGGGGCGAATATTGCAAGAGACCCAGTACTTC
TRBJ1-2 TRBV5-5 . 15 . CASSLGGAPQNGYTF TGTGCCAGCAGCTTGGGCGGGGCACCCCAGAATGGCTACACCTTC
TRBJ1-1 TRBV25-1 TRBD1 15 . CASSELGTGERVTFF TGTGCCAGCAGTGAATTGGGGACAGGAGAAAGGGTAACTTTCTTT
TRBJ2-3 TRBV6-1 . 13 . CASSEIASGTQYF TGTGCCAGCAGTGAAATAGCGTCGGGTACGCAGTATTTT
TRBJ1-2 TRBV7-2 . 15 . CASSSPGTAAYGYTF TGTGCCAGCAGCTCCCCCGGAACAGCTGCCTATGGCTACACCTTC
TRBJ1-3 TRBV5-1 TRBD1 16 . CASSSKQGAEGNTIYF TGCGCCAGCAGCTCAAAACAGGGGGCGGAAGGAAACACCATATATTTT